The sequence of this T cell receptor (beta chain) was determined in a study of T cell repertoires in cytomegalovirus infection. Turning to the study itself: CMV infection and matching HLA type were both indicated by public TCR beta signatures. Study results and limitations: The cumulative frequency of public TCR beta families distinguished individuals who carried CMV together with the relevant HLA. Ex vivo responses were dominated by HLA-C-restricted CMV-specific TCR beta clonotypes.

With regard to this clonotype: The target antigen is unknown.

This CDR3 contains 15 residues. Germline CDR1 is ENHRY and CDR2 is SYGVKD. V was clipped by 0 bases and J by 1 base, with 9 bases between them. Each CDR3 protein gets one entry after TCRdb re-called the reads with MiXCR. The repertoire consists of some 220,000 distinct CDR3 sequences, with approximately 6.7% occurring once and the leading ten covering 5.5% to 8%. The clonotype originates from a human donor in good health (CMV status not recorded). Some clones in this sample may be carry-over from other donors' samples. The chain couples TRBV10-3 to TRBJ1-1; no firm D call. The sample was PBMCs. The chain's CDR3 is CAISESRQENTEAFF. The CDR3 DNA sequence: TGTGCCATCAGTGAGTCGAGGCAGGAGAACACTGAAGCTTTCTTT.